This TCR beta chain was sequenced in a study of cytomegalovirus exposure and HLA in healthy donors. Across the whole study: For the 300 to 450 genotyped donors, 80% to 90% fell within the Caucasian-associated ancestry cluster.

General observations from the study: Later analysis suggested most CMV-associated TCR beta chains were HLA-restricted. TCR beta chains numbering some 160 were designated cytomegalovirus-associated.

The CDR3 sequence is 12 residues long. Trimming cost V 3 bases and J 6 bases, with 6 bases left between them. Germline CDR1 and CDR2: MDHEN and SYDVKM. Regarding this clone: Its antigen remains unknown.

The PCR used 60 Vbeta and 13 Jbeta primers. The authors' processing: In a later analysis, of some 80 million unique beta chains, roughly 10 million appeared in at least two donors. Using immunoSEQ multiplex PCR, the repertoire was profiled, and TCRdb retains in-frame clones only, with some absent. V and J calls plus clone size are reproduced from that table; the DNA served to infer D and trimming. The sample yields approximately 95,000 clones, about 81% seen once. V usage is TRBV28 and J usage is TRBJ2-1; TRBD1 is a possible D gene (5 bases). This clonotype originated in a man younger than 35 in good health and CMV-seropositive. Sample: PBMCs. The CDR3 sequence is CASSFRVNEQFF. In nucleotides, the CDR3 is TGTGCCAGCAGTTTCAGGGTCAATGAGCAGTTCTTC.